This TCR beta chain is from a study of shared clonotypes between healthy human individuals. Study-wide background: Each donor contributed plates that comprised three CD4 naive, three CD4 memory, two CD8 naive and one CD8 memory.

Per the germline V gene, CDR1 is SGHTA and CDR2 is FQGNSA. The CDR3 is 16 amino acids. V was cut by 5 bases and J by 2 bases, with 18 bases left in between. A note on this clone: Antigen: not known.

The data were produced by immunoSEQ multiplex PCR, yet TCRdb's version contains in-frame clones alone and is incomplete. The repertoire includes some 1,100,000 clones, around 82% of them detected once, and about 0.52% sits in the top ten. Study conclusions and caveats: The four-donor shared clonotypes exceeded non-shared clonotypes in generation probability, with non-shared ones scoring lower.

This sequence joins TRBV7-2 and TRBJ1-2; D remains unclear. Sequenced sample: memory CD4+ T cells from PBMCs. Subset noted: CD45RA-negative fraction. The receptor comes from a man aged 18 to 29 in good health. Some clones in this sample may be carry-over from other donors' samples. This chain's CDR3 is CASSPRPVGGNYGYTF. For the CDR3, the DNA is TGTGCCAGCAGCCCCCGCCCTGTCGGTGGGAACTATGGCTACACCTTC.